Following are 17 T cell receptor beta chains from one sample sequenced in a study of beta chain features in type 1 diabetes. Sequenced material consisted of expressed TCRB transcripts (all of the isolated RNA was reverse transcribed). TCRdb's table, derived via immunoSEQ multiplex PCR, lists solely in-frame clones and lacks some. The sample consists of 900,000 or so clones, about a sixth of them appearing once. Sequencing input: naive CD4+ T cells from blood. These receptors were obtained from a woman younger than 30 in good health.

This clone has just a few counts. Here the CDR3 DNA reads TGCAGCGTTGAGGTTTTAGGGACCCAGTACTTC. This encodes CSVEVLGTQYF. This chain connects TRBV29-1 to TRBJ2-5, with D uncertain. The CDR3 sequence is 11 residues long. The ends were cut back, 3 bases at V and 7 bases at J, with 9 bases in the middle. CDR1 SQVTM and CDR2 ANQGSEA come from the germline V gene.

This clone was counted only a few times. The rearrangement uses TRBV19 and TRBJ1-3; the D is unclear. Germline CDR1 LNHDA, CDR2 SQIVND (reference sequence). Trimming left V 5 bases short and J 4 bases short, with 6 bases between. This CDR3 has 12 residues. CDR3 sequence reads: CASSLVGNTIYF. CDR3 bases: TGTGCCAGTAGTCTCGTCGGAAACACCATATATTTT.

The chain uses TRBV7-9 and TRBJ2-7, with TRBD2 matching over 8 bases. The V gene's germline CDR1 is SEHNR and CDR2 FQNEAQ (reference sequence). The CDR3 totals 15 residues. The J segment lost 3 bases and the V segment lost 2 bases, leaving 6 bases of the junction unmatched. The CDR3 DNA reads TGTGCCAGCAGCTTAACGGTTGCGGGAGGCTACGAGCAGTACTTC. Its translation: CASSLTVAGGYEQYF.

This clone has more than one count but fewer than ten. The chain is built from TRBV5-1 and TRBJ1-4; 7 nucleotides agree with TRBD1. CDR3 length: 14 residues. Germline-derived CDR1 and CDR2 are SGHRS and YFSETQ. Trimming cost V 3 bases and J 6 bases; bases outside gene matches: 5. The CDR3, as DNA: TGCGCCAGCAGCTCGGAACAGGGGTATGAAAAACTGTTTTTT. Residues: CASSSEQGYEKLFF. The complete variable domain, with remaining parts taken from reference TRBV5-1 and TRBJ1-4, reads KAGVTQTPRYLIKTRGQQVTLSCSPISGHRSVSWYQQTPGQGLQFLFEYFSETQRNKGNFPGRFSGRQFSNSRSEMNVSTLELGDSALYLCASSSEQGYEKLFFGSGTQLSVL.

This clone came up a few times. The V call is TRBV6-1, the J call TRBJ2-1; D unclear. V lost 6 bases, J lost 9 bases, and 12 bases lay in between. The CDR3 is 12 residues long. CDR1 is MNHNS and CDR2 is SASEGT in the germline V gene. The CDR3 reads CASRQKTGEQFF. CDR3 bases: TGTGCCAGCAGGCAAAAAACGGGTGAGCAGTTCTTC.

The rearrangement uses TRBV19 and TRBJ1-5; D uncertain. Germline values: CDR1 LNHDA, CDR2 SQIVND (reference sequence). The CDR3 is 16 amino acids. V was trimmed by 1 base and J by 2 bases, leaving 12 bases between them. CDR3 sequence reads: CASSIGAWEGNQPQHF. The CDR3 DNA sequence: TGTGCCAGTAGTATAGGGGCCTGGGAGGGCAATCAGCCCCAGCATTTT.

This chain links TRBV29-1 with TRBJ2-5; a weak D match, TRBD2 (6 bases). V was shortened by 7 bases and J by 7 bases, with 22 bases between the two germline ends. The CDR3 contains 14 residues. Germline V lookup: CDR1 SQVTM, CDR2 ANQGSEA. DNA of the CDR3: TGCAGCGCCCTATACTTTATCTCGGAGGGGACCCAGTACTTC. This codes for CSALYFISEGTQYF.

The chain employs TRBV7-9 and TRBJ2-7, with D tentatively TRBD1 (6 bases). The germline gives CDR1 SEHNR, CDR2 FQNEAQ (reference sequence). This CDR3 is built from 14 residues. Trimming removed 5 bases from V and 6 bases from J, with 17 bases in between. In DNA form, the CDR3 reads TGTGCCAGCAGCCCGGTTGACAGGTATGGCGAGCAGTACTTC. Amino acid sequence: CASSPVDRYGEQYF. Complete variable domain (other parts from reference TRBV7-9 and TRBJ2-7): DTGVSQNPRHKITKRGQNVTFRCDPISEHNRLYWYRQTLGQGPEFLTYFQNEAQLEKSRLLSDRFSAERPKGSFSTLEIQRTEQGDSAMYLCASSPVDRYGEQYFGPGTRLTVT.

DNA for the CDR3: TGCGCCAGCAGCTTGACCGAACAGGGGACCTATGGCTACACCTTC. This gives the protein CASSLTEQGTYGYTF. The chain carries TRBV5-1 and TRBJ1-2; TRBD1 aligns across 7 bases. Germline CDR1 and CDR2: SGHRS and YFSETQ. This CDR3 region has 15 residues. J lost 4 bases, V lost 1 base, and 7 bases had no gene match.

This chain uses TRBV25-1 with TRBJ1-4; 8 nucleotides agree with TRBD1. Per germline, CDR1 MGHDK and CDR2 SYGVNS. This CDR3 spans 17 amino acids. The trim removed 3 bases at V and 8 bases at J, leaving 14 bases unmatched. The CDR3 loop reads CASSDRLTRGRREKLFF. In DNA, the CDR3 is TGTGCCAGCAGTGACCGACTCACCAGGGGGCGCCGGGAAAAACTGTTTTTT.

This chain links TRBV2 with TRBJ2-7, with 8 bases identical to TRBD2. The germline V gene encodes CDR1 SNHLY and CDR2 FYNNEI. The V and J ends lost 10 bases and 7 bases, in that order; junction bases with no gene match: 12. This CDR3 is 13 amino acids long. The DNA for the CDR3 is TGTGCCACCAGCGGGACTAGTACAATGGAGCAGTACTTC. It specifies CATSGTSTMEQYF.

This clone was counted only a few times. This sequence joins TRBV5-1 and TRBJ2-1; D possibly corresponds to TRBD2 (6 bases). The CDR3 has 12 amino acids. Germline V CDR1 and CDR2: SGHRS, YFSETQ. The V and J ends lost 0 bases and 13 bases respectively, with 11 bases between them. CDR3 coding DNA: TGCGCCAGCAGCTTGGAGGGAGGAGTTCAGTTCTTC. Its translation: CASSLEGGVQFF.

Comment on this clone: Other DNA sequences within the sample encode an identical CDR3. This sequence joins TRBV20-1 and TRBJ1-2; D remains ambiguous. V was trimmed by 5 bases and J by 6 bases, leaving 7 bases between them. The germline CDR1 and CDR2 sequences are DFQATT and SNEGSKA (reference sequence). The CDR3 is 10 amino acids. DNA of the CDR3: TGCAGTGCTCCGCGGGATGGCTACACCTTC. The encoded protein is CSAPRDGYTF.

A word on this clone: An end of the junction does not agree with germline; a read error may underlie this. The chain couples TRBV7-7 to TRBJ2-3; 14 bases are shared with TRBD2. Germline V gene data show CDR1 as SSHAT and CDR2 as FNYEAQ (reference sequence). CDR3 length: 20 residues. The chain's CDR3 is CASSLGFGGLAGVSTDTQYF. CDR3 in DNA: TGTGCTAGCAGCTTAGGCTTTGGGGGACTAGCGGGAGTAAGCACAGATACGCAGTATTTT.

This clone was observed a handful of times. V gene TRBV5-1 combines with J gene TRBJ2-5; 14 nucleotides line up with TRBD2. The junction had 17 bases not matched to a gene; V was cut back by 4 bases and J by 3 bases. There are 20 residues in the CDR3. Germline assignment: CDR1 SGHRS and CDR2 YFSETQ. CDR3 coding DNA: TGCGCCAGCAGCCAAGTACCGGGACTAGCGGGAGAAGGCTTAGAAGAGACCCAGTACTTC. Its protein is CASSQVPGLAGEGLEETQYF.

This clone was counted only a few times. This chain uses TRBV13 with TRBJ2-7; no clear D. Germline V CDR1 and CDR2: PRHDT, FYEKMQ (reference sequence). CDR3 size: 13 residues. Trimming removed 1 base from V and 0 bases from J, with 4 bases in between. CDR3 in DNA: TGTGCCAGCAGCTTAGAGTTCTCCTACGAGCAGTACTTC. It encodes CASSLEFSYEQYF.

This clone has a handful of counts. Other DNA sequences from this sample encode an identical CDR3 as well. V usage is TRBV18 and J usage is TRBJ2-7; D unresolved. The CDR3 contains 12 residues. Trimming stripped 1 base from V and 5 bases from J, with 6 bases between. Germline assignment: CDR1 KGHSH and CDR2 LQKENI. The CDR3: CASSPRLDEQYF. The CDR3 DNA is TGTGCCAGCTCACCACGCCTGGACGAGCAGTACTTC. The full variable domain, in which reference TRBV18 and TRBJ2-7 provide the parts outside the CDR3, is NAGVMQNPRHLVRRRGQEARLRCSPMKGHSHVYWYRQLPEEGLKFMVYLQKENIIDESGMPKERFSAEFPKEGPSILRIQQVVRGDSAAYFCASSPRLDEQYFGPGTRLTVT.